These 32 T cell receptor beta chains were sequenced from one sample in a study of T-cell reconstitution after alpha-beta-depleted transplantation in children. As it was prepared, the TCRbeta library received unique molecular identifiers. TCRdb passed the PCR reads through MiXCR, listing each CDR3 protein once. Among approximately 300,000 distinct CDR3 sequences listed, roughly a tenth were seen once. The source was PBMCs, collected before TCRalphabeta/CD19-depleted stem cell transplant. These receptor sequences come from a boy under three years old with acute myeloid leukemia, due to receive a stem cell transplant.

This clonotype was recorded many times. The chain carries TRBV5-6 and TRBJ2-3; D might be TRBD2 (5 bases). CDR1 is SGHDT and CDR2 is YYEEEE in the germline V gene. The CDR3 covers 15 residues. Trimming took off 0 bases at V and 3 bases at J, with 11 bases between the two ends. CDR3 in DNA: TGTGCCAGCAGCTTGGCCGAGAGGGTGACAGATACGCAGTATTTT. It specifies CASSLAERVTDTQYF.

This clonotype was counted ten times or more. The chain has TRBV29-1 and TRBJ1-5, with 8 bases that match TRBD1. CDR3 length equals 13 residues. Trimming took 2 bases from V and 4 from J; bases not matched to a gene: 1. Germline V gene sequence: CDR1 SQVTM, CDR2 ANQGSEA. The CDR3 protein is CSVEQGANQPQHF. CDR3 nucleotides: TGCAGCGTTGAACAGGGGGCAAATCAGCCCCAGCATTTT.

This clonotype was seen at least ten times. The chain employs TRBV20-1 and TRBJ2-3, with 9 bases aligning to TRBD1. Germline V lookup: CDR1 DFQATT, CDR2 SNEGSKA (reference sequence). This CDR3 spans 14 amino acids. Germline trimming cut 3 bases from V and 4 bases from J; bases unmatched to any gene: 5. CDR3 sequence reads: CSARRQGVSDTQYF. CDR3 coding DNA: TGCAGTGCTAGGAGACAGGGGGTATCAGATACGCAGTATTTT.

This clonotype occurred many times. V gene TRBV25-1 combines with J gene TRBJ2-1; D gene ambiguous. The germline gives CDR1 MGHDK, CDR2 SYGVNS. This CDR3 is built from 15 residues. Trimming cost V 3 bases and J 2 bases, with 11 bases left between them. The CDR3 reads CASSDPQTPYNEQFF. CDR3 nucleotide sequence: TGTGCCAGCAGTGACCCCCAGACTCCCTACAATGAGCAGTTCTTC.

Ten or more counts support this clonotype. The chain links TRBV5-4 to TRBJ1-6; 8 bases agree with TRBD1. The V gene end was trimmed by 3 bases and the J gene end by 7 bases; junction bases not matched to a gene: 9. The CDR3 consists of 16 residues. CDR1 and CDR2 (germline): SGHNT, YYREEE (reference sequence). CDR3 sequence: CASSSGGQAVNSPLHF. The CDR3 coding sequence is TGTGCCAGCAGCTCGGGGGGACAGGCGGTAAATTCACCCCTCCACTTT.

The chain combines TRBV6-5 with TRBJ2-7, with D perhaps matching TRBD1 (5 bases). The CDR3 extends over 12 amino acids. Germline V gene data show CDR1 as MNHEY and CDR2 as SVGAGI. The ends were cut back, 7 bases at V and 2 bases at J, with 9 bases in the middle. The CDR3 protein is CASTGITYEQYF. The CDR3 DNA sequence: TGTGCCAGCACAGGGATTACCTACGAGCAGTACTTC.

This clonotype was observed many times. This chain connects TRBV15 to TRBJ2-7, with D unclear. The CDR3 has 16 amino acids. V lost 3 bases, J lost 0 bases, and 15 bases lay in between. CDR1 is LNHNV and CDR2 is YYDKDF in the germline V gene (reference sequence). CDR3 sequence: CATSSFNQDASYEQYF. The CDR3 DNA follows: TGTGCCACCAGCAGCTTCAACCAGGACGCCTCCTACGAGCAGTACTTC.

At least ten counts were recorded for this clonotype. V is TRBV28 and J is TRBJ2-1, with TRBD1 identical over 12 bases. The V gene's germline CDR1 is MDHEN and CDR2 SYDVKM. The CDR3 is 16 amino acids. The J segment lost 4 bases and the V segment lost 4 bases, leaving 5 bases of the junction unmatched. Written as DNA, the CDR3 is TGTGCCAGCAGTTCCCGGGACAGGGGGCTGTACAATGAGCAGTTCTTC. Translated: CASSSRDRGLYNEQFF.

This clonotype came up many times. The chain links TRBV4-3 to TRBJ2-4, with D possibly called TRBD1 or TRBD2 (6 bases each). This CDR3 is built from 15 residues. CDR1 and CDR2 from the germline V gene are LGHNA and YSLEER. V was pared by 0 bases and J by 2 bases, with 8 bases between. In DNA, the CDR3 is TGCGCCAGCAGCCAAGATCGGGGGCCCAAAAACATTCAGTACTTC. The encoded protein is CASSQDRGPKNIQYF.

This clonotype was observed at least ten times. The rearrangement joins TRBV28 to TRBJ1-1; D is ambiguous. Per the germline V gene, CDR1 is MDHEN and CDR2 is SYDVKM. V gave up 2 bases and J gave up 1 base, with 8 bases separating them. This CDR3 spans 14 amino acids. The DNA for the CDR3 is TGTGCCAGCAGTTTAGAGGTAAAGAACACTGAAGCTTTCTTT. This gives the protein CASSLEVKNTEAFF.

The chain uses TRBV5-3 and TRBJ2-6; D not resolved. TRBV5-3 is known as an ORF, though its function is uncertain. The CDR3 is 17 amino acids. Trimming removed 1 base at V and 2 bases at J, with 13 bases between. In nucleotides, the CDR3 is TGTGCCAGAAGCTTGCTACAGACCAGGACTGGGGCCAACGTCCTGACTTTC. Translation: CARSLLQTRTGANVLTF.

Note on this clonotype: A much more abundant neighbour one base away suggests this may be a read error. V is TRBV12-3 or TRBV12-4 and J is TRBJ2-2; possibly TRBD2 for D (5 bases). Between the trimmed V and J ends, which lost 8 bases and 7 bases, there was a span of 11 bases. The CDR3 totals 12 residues. The CDR3 DNA reads TGTGCCAGCGAGGGAGATGGCGGGGAGCTGTTTTTT. As protein: CASEGDGGELFF.

This clonotype appeared many times. This chain joins TRBV20-1 and TRBJ1-6; D is uncertain. CDR3 size: 18 residues. V gave up 2 bases and J gave up 0 bases, with 17 bases separating them. Per the germline V gene, CDR1 is DFQATT and CDR2 is SNEGSKA (reference sequence). In DNA, the CDR3 is TGCAGTGCTAGAATTCCAGGCCCCGTCAGCTCCTATAATTCACCCCTCCACTTT. It is translated as CSARIPGPVSSYNSPLHF.

This clonotype has a count of ten or more. This chain connects TRBV12-3 or TRBV12-4 to TRBJ2-7, with D uncertain. V was shortened by 5 bases and J by 2 bases, with 13 bases between the two germline ends. The CDR3 runs to 14 residues. CDR3 residues: CASSPRRATYEQYF. Written as DNA, the CDR3 is TGTGCCAGCAGTCCCCGTAGGGCAACCTACGAGCAGTACTTC.

In this sample, this clonotype turned up many times. The V gene is TRBV7-2, the J gene TRBJ2-7; possibly TRBD1 or TRBD2 for D (5 bases each). The CDR3 runs 15 residues. V lost 1 base to trimming and J lost 2 bases, with 12 bases between them. Germline V gives CDR1 SGHTA, CDR2 FQGNSA. This CDR3 is CASSLGGGWTYEQYF. The CDR3 DNA reads as TGTGCCAGCAGCTTAGGTGGGGGATGGACCTACGAGCAGTACTTC.

This clonotype was recorded at least ten times. This chain uses TRBV7-2 with TRBJ1-5; D is perhaps TRBD1 (5 bases). Germline CDR1 SGHTA, CDR2 FQGNSA. Trimming took off 1 base at V and 2 bases at J, with 6 bases between the two ends. The CDR3 loop spans 14 amino acids. CDR3 amino acids: CASSLGQRNQPQHF. The CDR3 bases are TGTGCCAGCAGCTTAGGACAGCGCAATCAGCCCCAGCATTTT.

The sample holds many counts of this clonotype. V is TRBV10-3 and J is TRBJ2-1; 7 bases agree with TRBD1. There are 14 residues in the CDR3. Germline trimming cut 4 bases from V and 0 bases from J; bases unmatched to any gene: 0. Germline V gene data show CDR1 as ENHRY and CDR2 as SYGVKD. In DNA form, the CDR3 reads TGTGCCATCAGTGGGGACAGCTCCTACAATGAGCAGTTCTTC. Translation gives CAISGDSSYNEQFF.

This clonotype appeared many times. The chain uses TRBV20-1 and TRBJ2-1, with 9 bases that match TRBD2. CDR3 size: 14 residues. Germline V gene lookup returns CDR1 DFQATT and CDR2 SNEGSKA (reference sequence). The V segment lost 3 bases and the J segment 2 bases; nucleotides outside the gene matches: 2. CDR3 loop: CSASSGGAYNEQFF. The CDR3 nucleotides are TGCAGTGCTAGTAGCGGGGGCGCCTACAATGAGCAGTTCTTC.

This clonotype has a count of ten or more. The rearrangement links TRBV20-1 to TRBJ1-1; the D gene is possibly TRBD1 (6 bases). CDR3 length: 13 residues. The V gene's germline CDR1 is DFQATT and CDR2 SNEGSKA (reference sequence). V shed 3 bases and J shed 7 bases, with 15 bases lying between them. The CDR3 DNA reads TGCAGTGCTAGCACAGGGCGAGGAAATGAAGCTTTCTTT. Its translation is CSASTGRGNEAFF.

This clonotype showed up just a few times. The chain carries TRBV29-1 and TRBJ2-3; D call uncertain. Germline V gene lookup returns CDR1 SQVTM and CDR2 ANQGSEA. This CDR3 contains 12 residues. The V gene lost 7 bases and the J gene lost 3 bases, with 11 bases spanning the gap. The CDR3 DNA reads TGCAGCGCCGCCGGTGAGACAGATACGCAGTATTTT. It yields the protein CSAAGETDTQYF.

This clonotype was seen at least ten times. The chain links TRBV7-3 to TRBJ2-2, with 11 bases lining up with TRBD1. The junction had 4 bases not matched to a gene; V was cut back by 5 bases and J by 5 bases. Germline values: CDR1 SGHTA, CDR2 FQGTGA. This CDR3 spans 15 amino acids. This CDR3 reads CASSQDRGRTGELFF. The DNA for the CDR3 is TGTGCCAGCAGCCAGGACAGGGGGCGGACCGGGGAGCTGTTTTTT.

In its sample, this clonotype was seen many times. The chain links TRBV4-3 to TRBJ2-1; 11 nucleotides line up with TRBD1. CDR1 LGHNA and CDR2 YSLEER come from the germline V gene. The CDR3 has 15 residues. After removal of 1 base from V and 8 bases from J, the junction contained 4 bases not matched to a gene. CDR3 sequence reads: CASSQGTGGSYEQFF. The CDR3 bases are TGCGCCAGCAGCCAAGGGACAGGGGGCAGCTATGAGCAGTTCTTC.

In its sample, this clonotype was seen many times. The gene calls are TRBV28 and TRBJ1-1, with D uncertain. In germline, CDR1 is MDHEN, CDR2 SYDVKM. The germline V and J ends were trimmed by 7 bases and 1 base, with 10 bases remaining between them. The length of the CDR3 is 13 residues. The CDR3 DNA reads TGTGCCAGCAACCTAGCGGGGAACACTGAAGCTTTCTTT. This encodes CASNLAGNTEAFF.

With respect to this clonotype: A much larger clone differs by one base, so this may be a read error. The chain combines TRBV15 with TRBJ2-1; 16 bases are a match to TRBD2. The CDR3 consists of 16 residues. The V gene's germline CDR1 is LNHNV and CDR2 YYDKDF (reference sequence). CDR3 nucleotides: TGTGCCACCAGCACGGGACTAGCGGGGGGGGTGAATGAGCAGCTCTTC. This sequence encodes CATSTGLAGGVNEQLF.

About this clonotype: A much larger clone is a single base away; this may be a read error. Here the CDR3 reads CASSHRNSTDTQYF. For the CDR3, the DNA is TGCGCCAGCAGCCATCGGAACAGCACAGATACGCAGTATTTT. The chain joins TRBV4-3 to TRBJ2-3; no definite D call. The CDR3 sequence is 14 residues long. V lost 3 bases and J lost 0, with 7 bases in between. Looked up from germline, CDR1 is LGHNA and CDR2 is YSLEER.

This clonotype was detected many times. The chain links TRBV7-9 to TRBJ2-3; 11 bases line up with TRBD2. Losses at the gene ends were 5 bases for V and 0 bases for J; bases not matched to a gene: 4. Germline loops: CDR1 SEHNR, CDR2 FQNEAQ (reference sequence). The CDR3 totals 16 residues. Here the CDR3 DNA reads TGTGCCAGCAGCCTGACTAGCGGGGTGAGCACAGATACGCAGTATTTT. Its translation: CASSLTSGVSTDTQYF.

V usage is TRBV13 and J usage is TRBJ1-6; 8 nucleotides line up with TRBD1. CDR1 is PRHDT and CDR2 is FYEKMQ in the germline V gene (reference sequence). V trimming: 2 bases; J trimming: 10 bases; junction bases outside the gene matches: 7. The CDR3 length is 15 residues. The CDR3 bases are TGTGCCAGCAGCTTAAACAGGGGGGGGGACTCACCCCTCCACTTT. This sequence encodes CASSLNRGGDSPLHF.

This clonotype was detected ten times or more. This rearrangement joins TRBV4-3 to TRBJ2-7; 7 bases fit TRBD1. J lost 1 base, V lost 3 bases, and 12 bases had no gene match. Germline-derived CDR1 and CDR2 are LGHNA and YSLEER. The CDR3 contains 17 residues. The CDR3 protein is CASSHSTDRELSYEQYF. CDR3 nucleotides: TGCGCCAGCAGCCATTCAACTGACAGGGAATTATCCTACGAGCAGTACTTC.

This clonotype was detected a few times. The rearrangement links TRBV29-1 to TRBJ2-7; 7 nucleotides match TRBD2. This CDR3 is 15 amino acids long. The V segment lost 0 bases and the J segment 0 bases; nucleotides outside the gene matches: 5. CDR1 is SQVTM and CDR2 is ANQGSEA in the germline V gene. CDR3: CSVEDPGGSSYEQYF. The CDR3 DNA is TGCAGCGTTGAAGATCCAGGCGGGAGCTCCTACGAGCAGTACTTC.

The rearrangement joins TRBV6-2 or TRBV6-3 to TRBJ2-7, with TRBD1 matching 11 bases. Germline V CDR1 and CDR2: MNHEY, SVGEGT. V lost 4 bases to trimming and J lost 0 bases; unmatched junction nucleotides: 11. The CDR3 loop spans 18 amino acids. This CDR3 reads CASSSKRRTGGASYEQYF. Written as DNA, the CDR3 is TGTGCCAGCAGTTCAAAACGGAGGACAGGGGGCGCCTCCTACGAGCAGTACTTC.

This clonotype was recorded at least ten times. The rearrangement links TRBV28 to TRBJ2-2; weak D call: TRBD1 (6 bases). Looked up from germline, CDR1 is MDHEN and CDR2 is SYDVKM. V was clipped by 5 bases and J by 4 bases, with 17 bases between them. The length of the CDR3 is 16 residues. For the CDR3, the DNA is TGTGCCAGCAGTATCCCGAGGGGACACCTCACCGGGGAGCTGTTTTTT. It specifies CASSIPRGHLTGELFF.

This clonotype was recorded at least ten times. The rearrangement uses TRBV28 and TRBJ2-5; no definite D call. Germline CDR1 is MDHEN and CDR2 is SYDVKM. Trimming shortened V by 5 bases and J by 3 bases, and 13 bases separated the two germline ends. CDR3 length: 14 residues. The CDR3 DNA follows: TGTGCCAGCAGTACATACTCGGCCAAAGAGACCCAGTACTTC. Translated, it gives CASSTYSAKETQYF.